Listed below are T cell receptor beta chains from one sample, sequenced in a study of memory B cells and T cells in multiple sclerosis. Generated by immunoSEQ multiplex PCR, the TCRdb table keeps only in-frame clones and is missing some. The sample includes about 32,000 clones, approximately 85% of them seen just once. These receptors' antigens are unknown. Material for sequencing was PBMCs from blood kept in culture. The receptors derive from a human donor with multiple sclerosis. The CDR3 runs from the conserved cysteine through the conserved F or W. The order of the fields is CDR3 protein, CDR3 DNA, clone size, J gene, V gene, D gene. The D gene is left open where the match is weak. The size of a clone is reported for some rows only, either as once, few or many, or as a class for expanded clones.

CDR3 protein: CASSFMGQGEFEQYF; CDR3 DNA: TGTGCCAGCAGTTTTATGGGACAGGGGGAGTTCGAGCAGTACTTC; clone size: NA; J gene: TRBJ2-7; V gene: TRBV27; D gene: TRBD1
CDR3 protein: CASSPGLAGYEQFF; CDR3 DNA: TGTGCCAGCAGCCCGGGACTAGCGGGATATGAGCAGTTCTTC; clone size: NA; J gene: TRBJ2-1; V gene: TRBV9; D gene: TRBD2
CDR3 protein: CASSPLFGNTGELFF; CDR3 DNA: TGTGCCAGCAGCCCCCTCTTTGGTAACACCGGGGAGCTGTTTTTT; clone size: NA; J gene: TRBJ2-2; V gene: TRBV7-3; D gene: NA
CDR3 protein: CASSLGLAGFTDTQYF; CDR3 DNA: TGTGCCAGCAGCTTAGGACTAGCGGGGTTCACAGATACGCAGTATTTT; clone size: NA; J gene: TRBJ2-3; V gene: TRBV13; D gene: TRBD2
CDR3 protein: CASSENGNSYNEQFF; CDR3 DNA: TGTGCCAGCAGTGAAAACGGGAACTCCTACAATGAGCAGTTCTTC; clone size: NA; J gene: TRBJ2-1; V gene: TRBV2; D gene: NA
CDR3 protein: CASSPTFAAETQYF; CDR3 DNA: TGTGCCAGCTCACCCACGTTCGCAGCAGAGACCCAGTACTTC; clone size: NA; J gene: TRBJ2-5; V gene: TRBV18; D gene: NA
CDR3 protein: CASSSMGDGYTF; CDR3 DNA: TGTGCCAGCAGTTCGATGGGGGATGGCTACACCTTC; clone size: NA; J gene: TRBJ1-2; V gene: TRBV28; D gene: NA
CDR3 protein: CAISENLPRGLYNEQFF; CDR3 DNA: TGTGCCATCAGTGAGAACCTACCGAGGGGGCTATACAATGAGCAGTTCTTC; clone size: once; J gene: TRBJ2-1; V gene: TRBV10-3; D gene: TRBD1
CDR3 protein: CASSSDAGGSYEQYF; CDR3 DNA: TGTGCCAGTAGTAGCGACGCTGGAGGCTCCTATGAGCAGTACTTC; clone size: few; J gene: TRBJ2-7; V gene: TRBV19; D gene: NA
CDR3 protein: CASSPPGLSFNQPQHF; CDR3 DNA: TGTGCCAGTAGTCCGCCGGGACTTAGCTTCAATCAGCCCCAGCATTTT; clone size: NA; J gene: TRBJ1-5; V gene: TRBV19; D gene: NA
CDR3 protein: CASSFGSYEQYF; CDR3 DNA: TGTGCCAGTAGTTTCGGCTCCTACGAGCAGTACTTC; clone size: few; J gene: TRBJ2-7; V gene: TRBV19; D gene: NA
CDR3 protein: CASLQPGTIFYEQYF; CDR3 DNA: TGTGCCAGCTTACAACCCGGGACAATTTTCTACGAGCAGTACTTC; clone size: NA; J gene: TRBJ2-7; V gene: TRBV2; D gene: NA
CDR3 protein: CASSLPAGELFF; CDR3 DNA: TGTGCCAGCAGCTTACCGGCCGGGGAGCTGTTTTTT; clone size: once; J gene: TRBJ2-2; V gene: TRBV7-8; D gene: NA
CDR3 protein: CASRGSGNEKLFF; CDR3 DNA: TGTGCCAGTAGGGGTTCCGGGAATGAAAAACTGTTTTTT; clone size: few; J gene: TRBJ1-4; V gene: TRBV19; D gene: NA
CDR3 protein: CASSSWNTEAFF; CDR3 DNA: TGTGCCAGCAGTTCTTGGAACACTGAAGCTTTCTTT; clone size: NA; J gene: TRBJ1-1; V gene: TRBV27; D gene: NA
CDR3 protein: CASSPAERGGRNEQFF; CDR3 DNA: TGCGCCAGCAGCCCGGCAGAACGGGGGGGCCGGAATGAGCAGTTCTTC; clone size: NA; J gene: TRBJ2-1; V gene: TRBV4-1; D gene: TRBD2
CDR3 protein: CASSLHGGQGRAEQYF; CDR3 DNA: TGTGCCAGCAGCCTTCACGGGGGACAGGGAAGAGCCGAGCAGTACTTC; clone size: NA; J gene: TRBJ2-7; V gene: TRBV7-8; D gene: TRBD1